Presented here are 3 T cell receptor beta chains from one specimen sequenced in a study of tissue T cells after allogeneic stem cell transplantation. Clones were read by immunoSEQ multiplex PCR, and TCRdb kept only the in-frame ones, dropping some. In the table there are fewer than 1,500 clones, less than 65% of which are singletons. Described time point: mouse harvest day 7 after allogeneic transplant. The graft held 10^6 splenic CD5+ T cells and 10^7 T-cell-depleted bone marrow cells. Input material: liver tissue. These receptors all stem from a female BALB/c mouse given C57BL/6 T cells with graft-versus-host disease after an allogeneic hematopoietic cell transplant.

Remarks on this clone: Genes and germline are mouse. Coverage ceases 1 residue before the CDR3 finishes, and the germline J gene fills in the end. The genes are TRBV4 and TRBJ2-2; 9 bases align to TRBD1. Per the germline V gene, CDR1 is LGHDT and CDR2 is YNNKQL (reference sequence). V lost 5 bases and J lost 5; bases outside the gene matches: 3. The CDR3 sequence is 14 residues long. The CDR3 is CASSPDRGTGQLYF. CDR3 DNA (partial): TGTGCCAGCAGCCCTGACAGGGGGACCGGGCAGCTCTAC.

Details on this clone: Gene names denote mouse genes. Read sequence stops 1 residue before the CDR3 end, and the germline J gene provides the missing end. The V gene is TRBV26, the J gene TRBJ2-5; 9 bases match TRBD2. This CDR3 region has 14 residues. The V and J ends lost 4 bases and 6 bases, in that order; junction bases with no gene match: 5. Germline V gene sequence: CDR1 KGHPV, CDR2 FQNQEV (reference sequence). The CDR3 bases that were read are TGTGCCAGCAGTCCCGGACTGGGGACGGACACCCAGTAC. It codes for CASSPGLGTDTQY. The whole CDR3 reads CASSPGLGTDTQYF.

A word on this clone: The germline and genes are mouse ones. The CDR3 goes on 1 residue after the read ends, and that part is filled in from the germline J gene. The chain recombines TRBV12-2 with TRBJ2-5; D uncertain. V was cut by 4 bases and J by 6 bases, with 10 bases left in between. The CDR3 spans 12 residues. The germline V gene encodes CDR1 SGHLS and CDR2 HYDKME. The sequenced CDR3 bases are TGTGCCAGCTCAATTCGAGGGGACACCCAGTAC. Its protein is CASSIRGDTQY. The complete CDR3 sequence is CASSIRGDTQYF.